Listed below are T cell receptor beta chains from one sample, sequenced in a study of T-cell memory formation after mild COVID-19. One entry per CDR3 protein, called by TCRdb with MiXCR from the 5' RACE reads. The table includes under 400,000 distinct CDR3 sequences, approximately 21% detected once. The material sequenced was PBMCs or a T cell subset sorted from them (not recorded which). Every receptor here comes from an adult woman who had mild COVID-19 (a few samples of this study predate the infection). Cell type and time point are not known. Both conserved end residues are part of each CDR3. The order of the fields is CDR3 protein, V gene, D gene, J gene. D genes are given only for firm matches.

CASSLTGFPYNEQFF TRBV7-2 NA TRBJ2-1
CASSYPGTGYNEQFF TRBV6-2/TRBV6-3 TRBD1 TRBJ2-1
CASSADLKGTEAFF TRBV12-3/TRBV12-4 NA TRBJ1-1
CASSRPDRDNSPLHF TRBV4-1 TRBD1 TRBJ1-6
CASSQVRTGAKEQYF TRBV3-1 NA TRBJ2-7
CASRRTTYNEQFF TRBV6-5 NA TRBJ2-1
CASSLRDRGSAGELFF TRBV4-1 TRBD1 TRBJ2-2
CASSGRRRESGELFF TRBV5-1 NA TRBJ2-2
CASGTMNTGELFF TRBV7-3 TRBD2 TRBJ2-2
CSPGHPHRAFF TRBV20-1 NA TRBJ1-1
CASSRYAGTGSYNEQFF TRBV14 TRBD1 TRBJ2-1
CASSGIGGGKFF TRBV25-1 TRBD2 TRBJ2-1
CASMLTSGRVDTQYF TRBV27 TRBD2 TRBJ2-3
CASSATSGQETQYF TRBV9 TRBD2 TRBJ2-5
CASSYSKGANTEAFF TRBV6-5 TRBD1 TRBJ1-1
CASRGSGTGSYEQYF TRBV6-4 NA TRBJ2-7
CASSKSPTRQGHTEAFF TRBV4-1 TRBD1 TRBJ1-1
CSVKPPGPYEQYF TRBV20-1 NA TRBJ2-7
CASRMLGDTQYF TRBV11-2 NA TRBJ2-3
CASSPWGRETQYF TRBV7-9 NA TRBJ2-5
CASSQVAGSSYEQYF TRBV4-2 NA TRBJ2-7
CASSQDSGVGETQYF TRBV4-1 NA TRBJ2-5
CASSWEQGASGYEQYF TRBV5-4 TRBD1 TRBJ2-7
CASSLDSRTDTQYF TRBV5-1 NA TRBJ2-3
CASSTSGGAGQETQYF TRBV6-5 TRBD2 TRBJ2-5
CSGRQGAGETQYF TRBV29-1 TRBD1 TRBJ2-5
CASSPRLAEIGEQFF TRBV3-1 TRBD2 TRBJ2-1
CASSAGLAGGFGKTQYF TRBV5-4 TRBD2 TRBJ2-5
CASSPDRAAKNIQYF TRBV18 TRBD1 TRBJ2-4
CASTPGGGWEQYF TRBV11-2 TRBD2 TRBJ2-7
CASSRTSPGGDTQYF TRBV5-1 TRBD2 TRBJ2-3
CASSPQKTSGTTSGANVLTF TRBV27 TRBD2 TRBJ2-6
CASSLHRGFETQYF TRBV11-3 TRBD1 TRBJ2-5
CASSMFYEQYF TRBV28 NA TRBJ2-7
CASSAFPSGANVLTF TRBV18 NA TRBJ2-6
CSVRGSERYNEQFF TRBV20-1 TRBD2 TRBJ2-1
CATAPGQASTDTQYF TRBV6-6 TRBD1 TRBJ2-3
CASSSLKEQFF TRBV7-9 NA TRBJ2-1
CASSLEAGRVNTEAFF TRBV5-6 NA TRBJ1-1
CASSPLAGGGETQYF TRBV6-5 TRBD2 TRBJ2-5
CASSLRLGSNEQFF TRBV6-5 NA TRBJ2-1
CASSIGGGGNTIYF TRBV12-3/TRBV12-4 NA TRBJ1-3
CASSLTREGFGETQYF TRBV13 TRBD2 TRBJ2-5
CASSPTGDRGTEAFF TRBV12-3/TRBV12-4 TRBD1 TRBJ1-1
CASSLNLKGTRHGYTF TRBV7-3 NA TRBJ1-2
CASSMSIQGTHGYTF TRBV7-2 NA TRBJ1-2
CASSGRRNEQFF TRBV19 TRBD2 TRBJ2-1
CASSRNWDTSYEQYF TRBV27 NA TRBJ2-7
CASSEGRAAKETQYF TRBV7-9 NA TRBJ2-5
CASSSTGPYEQYF TRBV7-9 TRBD1 TRBJ2-7
CASTDLDRPYEQYF TRBV7-9 NA TRBJ2-7
CASRWTSGGEYEQYF TRBV2 TRBD2 TRBJ2-7
CASKGGKGARTDTQYF TRBV12-3/TRBV12-4 NA TRBJ2-3
CASSEAPPNTQYF TRBV2 NA TRBJ2-3
CASSLGGGSPDTQYF TRBV12-3/TRBV12-4 NA TRBJ2-3
CASSLNAVSYEQYF TRBV7-9 NA TRBJ2-7
CASRFEGADTEAFF TRBV5-1 TRBD1 TRBJ1-1
CASRRIRENEQYF TRBV5-1 NA TRBJ2-7